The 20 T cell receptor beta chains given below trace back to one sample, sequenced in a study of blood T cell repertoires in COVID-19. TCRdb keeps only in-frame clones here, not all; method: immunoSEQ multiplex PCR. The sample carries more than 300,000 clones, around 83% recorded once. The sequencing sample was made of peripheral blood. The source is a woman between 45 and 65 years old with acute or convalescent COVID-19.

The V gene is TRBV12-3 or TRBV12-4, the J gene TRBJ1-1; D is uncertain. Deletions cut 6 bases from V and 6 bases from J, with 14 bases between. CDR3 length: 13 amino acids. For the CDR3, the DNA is TGTGCCAGCAGGGGGAGTGAGGGCCCTGAAGCTTTCTTT. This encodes CASRGSEGPEAFF.

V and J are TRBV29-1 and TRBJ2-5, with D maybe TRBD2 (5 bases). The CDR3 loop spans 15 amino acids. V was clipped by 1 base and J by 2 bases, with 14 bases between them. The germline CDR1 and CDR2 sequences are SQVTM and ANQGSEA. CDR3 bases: TGCAGCGTTGAAGGTCTAAGAGCGGAACAAGAGACCCAGTACTTC. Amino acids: CSVEGLRAEQETQYF. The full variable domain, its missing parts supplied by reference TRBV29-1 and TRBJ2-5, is SAVISQKPSRDICQRGTSLTIQCQVDSQVTMMFWYRQQPGQSLTLIATANQGSEATYESGFVIDKFPISRPNLTFSTLTVSNMSPEDSSIYLCSVEGLRAEQETQYFGPGTRLLVL.

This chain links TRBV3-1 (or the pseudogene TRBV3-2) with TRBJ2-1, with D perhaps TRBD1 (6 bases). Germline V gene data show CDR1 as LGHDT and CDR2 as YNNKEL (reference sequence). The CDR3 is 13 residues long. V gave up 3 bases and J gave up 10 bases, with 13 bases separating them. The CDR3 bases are TGTGCCAGCAGCCAGGCCCAGGGGTCAGAGCAGTTCTTC. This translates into CASSQAQGSEQFF.

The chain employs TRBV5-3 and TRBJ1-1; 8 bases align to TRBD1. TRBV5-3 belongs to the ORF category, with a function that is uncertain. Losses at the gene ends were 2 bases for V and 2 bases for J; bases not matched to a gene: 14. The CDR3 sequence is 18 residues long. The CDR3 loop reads CARSFETGASRGNTEAFF. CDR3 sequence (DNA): TGTGCCAGAAGCTTCGAGACAGGGGCCTCCCGAGGAAACACTGAAGCTTTCTTT.

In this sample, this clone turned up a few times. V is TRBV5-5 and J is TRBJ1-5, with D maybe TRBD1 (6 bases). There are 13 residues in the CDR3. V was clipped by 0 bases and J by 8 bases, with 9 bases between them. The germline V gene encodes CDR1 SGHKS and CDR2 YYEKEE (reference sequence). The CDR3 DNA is TGTGCCAGCAGCTTGGACAGGGTTGAGCCCCAGCATTTT. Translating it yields CASSLDRVEPQHF. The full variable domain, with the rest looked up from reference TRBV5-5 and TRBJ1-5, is DAGVTQSPTHLIKTRGQQVTLRCSPISGHKSVSWYQQVLGQGPQFIFQYYEKEERGRGNFPDRFSARQFPNYSSELNVNALLLGDSALYLCASSLDRVEPQHFGDGTRLSIL.

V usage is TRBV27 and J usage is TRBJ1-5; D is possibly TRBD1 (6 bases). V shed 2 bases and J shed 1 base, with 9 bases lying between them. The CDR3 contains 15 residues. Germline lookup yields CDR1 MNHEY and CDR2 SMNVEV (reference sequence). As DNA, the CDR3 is TGTGCCAGCAGTTTACAGGGGATGAGCAATCAGCCCCAGCATTTT. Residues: CASSLQGMSNQPQHF.

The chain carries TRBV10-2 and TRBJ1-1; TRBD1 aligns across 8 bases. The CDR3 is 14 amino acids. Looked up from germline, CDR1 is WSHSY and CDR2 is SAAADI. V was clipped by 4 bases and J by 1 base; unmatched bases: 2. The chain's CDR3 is CASSVDRGNTEAFF. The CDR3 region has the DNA TGCGCCAGCAGTGTAGACAGGGGGAACACTGAAGCTTTCTTT.

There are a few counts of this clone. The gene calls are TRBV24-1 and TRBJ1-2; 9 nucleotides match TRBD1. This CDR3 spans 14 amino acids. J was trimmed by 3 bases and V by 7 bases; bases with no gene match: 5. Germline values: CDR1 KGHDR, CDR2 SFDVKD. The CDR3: CATSPQGADYGYTF. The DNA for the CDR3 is TGTGCCACCAGCCCACAGGGGGCTGACTATGGCTACACCTTC.

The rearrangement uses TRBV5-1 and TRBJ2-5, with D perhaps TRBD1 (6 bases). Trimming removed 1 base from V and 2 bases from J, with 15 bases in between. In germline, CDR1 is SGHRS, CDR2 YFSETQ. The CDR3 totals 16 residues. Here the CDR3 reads CASSLIPSGTQETQYF. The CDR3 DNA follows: TGCGCCAGCAGCTTGATACCTTCTGGGACACAAGAGACCCAGTACTTC.

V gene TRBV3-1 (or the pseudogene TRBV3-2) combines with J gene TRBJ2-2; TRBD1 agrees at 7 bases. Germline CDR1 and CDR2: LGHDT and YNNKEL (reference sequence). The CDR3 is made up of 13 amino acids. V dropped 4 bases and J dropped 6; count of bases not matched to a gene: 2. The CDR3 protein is CASSRQGSGELFF. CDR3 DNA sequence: TGTGCCAGCAGCCGACAGGGATCCGGGGAGCTGTTTTTT.

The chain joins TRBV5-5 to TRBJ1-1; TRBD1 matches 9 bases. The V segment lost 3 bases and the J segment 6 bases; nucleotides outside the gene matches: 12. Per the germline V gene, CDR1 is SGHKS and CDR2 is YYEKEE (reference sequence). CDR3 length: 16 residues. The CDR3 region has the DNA TGTGCCAGCAGCTCGACTCTACAGGGGGCGGGTGCTGAAGCTTTCTTT. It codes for CASSSTLQGAGAEAFF.

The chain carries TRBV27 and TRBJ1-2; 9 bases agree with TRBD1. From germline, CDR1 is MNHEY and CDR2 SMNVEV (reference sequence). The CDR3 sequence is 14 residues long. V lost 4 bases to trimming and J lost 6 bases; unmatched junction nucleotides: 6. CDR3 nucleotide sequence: TGTGCCAGCAGTTCGGGGGGACAGGGAAATGGCTACACCTTC. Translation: CASSSGGQGNGYTF.

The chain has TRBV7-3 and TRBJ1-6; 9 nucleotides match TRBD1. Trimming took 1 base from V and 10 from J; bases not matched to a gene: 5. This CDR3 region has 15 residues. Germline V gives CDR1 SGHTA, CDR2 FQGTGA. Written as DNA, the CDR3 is TGTGCCAGCAGCTTAAAAGGGACAGGGAGGTCACCCCTCCACTTT. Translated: CASSLKGTGRSPLHF.

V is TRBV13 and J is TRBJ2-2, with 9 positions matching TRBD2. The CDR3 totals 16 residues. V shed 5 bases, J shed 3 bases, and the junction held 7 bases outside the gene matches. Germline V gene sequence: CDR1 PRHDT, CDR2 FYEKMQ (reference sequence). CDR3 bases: TGTGCCAGCAGCAGAGAGCGGGGGGTCCACACCGGGGAGCTGTTTTTT. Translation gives CASSRERGVHTGELFF.

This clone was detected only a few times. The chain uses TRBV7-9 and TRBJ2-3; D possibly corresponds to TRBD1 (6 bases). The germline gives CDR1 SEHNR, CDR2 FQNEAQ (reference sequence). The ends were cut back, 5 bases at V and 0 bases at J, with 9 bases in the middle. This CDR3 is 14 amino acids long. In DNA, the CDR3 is TGTGCCAGCAGCCAACAGGGTAGCACAGATACGCAGTATTTT. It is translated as CASSQQGSTDTQYF.

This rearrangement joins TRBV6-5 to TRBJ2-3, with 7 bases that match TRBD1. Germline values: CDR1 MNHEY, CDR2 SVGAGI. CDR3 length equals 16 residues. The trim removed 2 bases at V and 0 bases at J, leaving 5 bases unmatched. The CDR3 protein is CASSYKQGTSTDTQYF. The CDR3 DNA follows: TGTGCCAGCAGTTACAAACAGGGGACGAGCACAGATACGCAGTATTTT.

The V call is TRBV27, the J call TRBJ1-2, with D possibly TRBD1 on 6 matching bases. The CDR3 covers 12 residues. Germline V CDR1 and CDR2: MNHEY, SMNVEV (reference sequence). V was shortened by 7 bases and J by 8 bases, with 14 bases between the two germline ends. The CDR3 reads CASTTGGSGYTF. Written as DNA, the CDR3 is TGTGCCAGCACCACGGGGGGCTCCGGCTACACCTTC.

The CDR3 DNA is TGTGCCAGTCAGCTGGACAGGGAAACTGAAGCTTTCTTT. It codes for CASQLDRETEAFF. The chain links TRBV19 to TRBJ1-1, with 8 bases lining up with TRBD1. Looked up from germline, CDR1 is LNHDA and CDR2 is SQIVND (reference sequence). This CDR3 spans 13 amino acids. J lost 5 bases, V lost 8 bases, and 7 bases had no gene match.

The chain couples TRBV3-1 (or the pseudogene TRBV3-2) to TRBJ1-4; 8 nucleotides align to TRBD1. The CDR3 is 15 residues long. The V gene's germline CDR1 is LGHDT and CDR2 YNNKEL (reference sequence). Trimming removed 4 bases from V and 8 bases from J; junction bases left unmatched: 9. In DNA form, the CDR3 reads TGTGCCAGCAGCCTCCTTGGGACAGGAGGGGAAAAACTGTTTTTT. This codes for CASSLLGTGGEKLFF.

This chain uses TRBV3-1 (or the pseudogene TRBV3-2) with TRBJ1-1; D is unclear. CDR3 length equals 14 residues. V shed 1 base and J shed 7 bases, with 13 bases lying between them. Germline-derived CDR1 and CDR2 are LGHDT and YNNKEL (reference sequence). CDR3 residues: CASSQAPASGEAFF. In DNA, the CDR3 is TGTGCCAGCAGCCAAGCGCCGGCGTCGGGTGAAGCTTTCTTT.